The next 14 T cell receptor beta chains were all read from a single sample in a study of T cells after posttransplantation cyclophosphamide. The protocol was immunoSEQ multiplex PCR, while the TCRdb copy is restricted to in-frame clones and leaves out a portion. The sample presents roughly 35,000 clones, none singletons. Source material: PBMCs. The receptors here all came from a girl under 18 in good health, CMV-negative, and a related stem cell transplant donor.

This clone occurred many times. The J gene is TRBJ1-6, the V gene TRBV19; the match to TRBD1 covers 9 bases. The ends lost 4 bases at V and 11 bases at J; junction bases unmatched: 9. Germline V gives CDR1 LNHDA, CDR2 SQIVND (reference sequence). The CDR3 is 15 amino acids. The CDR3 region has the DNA TGTGCCAGTAGTAAGGACAGGGGCACAAGTCCACCCCTCCACTTT. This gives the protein CASSKDRGTSPPLHF.

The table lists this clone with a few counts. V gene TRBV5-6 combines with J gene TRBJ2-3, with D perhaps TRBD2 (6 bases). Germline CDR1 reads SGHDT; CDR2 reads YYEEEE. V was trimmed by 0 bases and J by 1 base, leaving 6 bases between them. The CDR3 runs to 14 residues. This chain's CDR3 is CASSLGGGTDTQYF. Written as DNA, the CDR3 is TGTGCCAGCAGCTTGGGCGGGGGCACAGATACGCAGTATTTT.

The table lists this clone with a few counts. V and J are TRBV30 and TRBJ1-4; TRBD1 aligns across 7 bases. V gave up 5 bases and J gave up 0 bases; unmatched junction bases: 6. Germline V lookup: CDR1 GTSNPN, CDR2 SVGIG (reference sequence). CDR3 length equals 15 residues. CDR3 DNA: TGTGCCTGGGCTAGGGGGCCGGCAACTAATGAAAAACTGTTTTTT. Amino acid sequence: CAWARGPATNEKLFF. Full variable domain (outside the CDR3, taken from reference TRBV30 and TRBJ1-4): SQTIHQWPATLVQPVGSPLSLECTVEGTSNPNLYWYRQAAGRGLQLLFYSVGIGQISSEVPQNLSASRPQDRQFILSSKKLLLSDSGFYLCAWARGPATNEKLFFGSGTQLSVL.

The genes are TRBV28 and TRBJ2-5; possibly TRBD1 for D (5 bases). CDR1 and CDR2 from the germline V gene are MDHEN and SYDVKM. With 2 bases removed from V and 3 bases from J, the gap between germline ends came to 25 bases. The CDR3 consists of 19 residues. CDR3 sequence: CASSLPLRRSRVIEETQYF. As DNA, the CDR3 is TGTGCCAGCAGTTTACCCCTCCGAAGGAGCAGGGTAATAGAAGAGACCCAGTACTTC.

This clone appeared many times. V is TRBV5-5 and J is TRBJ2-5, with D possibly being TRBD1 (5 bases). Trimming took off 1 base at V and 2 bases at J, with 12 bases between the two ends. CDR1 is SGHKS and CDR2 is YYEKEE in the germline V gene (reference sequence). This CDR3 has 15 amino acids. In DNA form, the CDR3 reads TGTGCCAGCAGCTTGCGGTTAAGACAGCAAGAGACCCAGTACTTC. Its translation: CASSLRLRQQETQYF.

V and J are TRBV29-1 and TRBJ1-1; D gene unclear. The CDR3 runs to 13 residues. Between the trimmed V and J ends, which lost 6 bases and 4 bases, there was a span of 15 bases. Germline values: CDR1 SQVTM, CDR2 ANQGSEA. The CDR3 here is CSVQGRLATEAFF. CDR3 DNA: TGCAGCGTACAAGGGAGGCTGGCCACTGAAGCTTTCTTT.

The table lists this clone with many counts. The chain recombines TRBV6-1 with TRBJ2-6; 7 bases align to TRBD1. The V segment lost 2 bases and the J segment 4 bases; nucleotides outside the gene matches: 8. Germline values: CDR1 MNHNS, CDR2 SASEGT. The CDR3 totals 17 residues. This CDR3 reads CASSEHRGSAGANVLTF. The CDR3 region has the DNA TGTGCCAGCAGTGAACACAGGGGTTCCGCCGGGGCCAACGTCCTGACTTTC.

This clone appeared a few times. The CDR3 sequence: CASSFGQGASGYTF. CDR3 sequence (DNA): TGTGCCAGCAGCTTCGGGCAGGGGGCGAGTGGCTACACCTTC. The genes are TRBV5-5 and TRBJ1-2; 8 bases are a match to TRBD1. From germline, CDR1 is SGHKS and CDR2 YYEKEE (reference sequence). The length of the CDR3 is 14 residues. J gave up 7 bases and V 2 bases, and 7 bases lay outside the gene matches.

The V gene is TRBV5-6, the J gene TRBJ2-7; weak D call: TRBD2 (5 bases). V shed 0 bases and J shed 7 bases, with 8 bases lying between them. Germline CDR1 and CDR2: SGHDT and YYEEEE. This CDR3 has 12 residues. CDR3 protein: CASSLATSEQYF. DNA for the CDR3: TGTGCCAGCAGCTTGGCTACTAGTGAGCAGTACTTC.

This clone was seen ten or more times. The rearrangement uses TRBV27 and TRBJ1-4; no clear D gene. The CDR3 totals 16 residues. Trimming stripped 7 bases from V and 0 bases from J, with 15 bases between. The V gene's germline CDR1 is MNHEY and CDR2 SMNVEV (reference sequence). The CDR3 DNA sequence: TGTGCCAGCATGAAGAGGGCCGGGGCAACTAATGAAAAACTGTTTTTT. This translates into CASMKRAGATNEKLFF. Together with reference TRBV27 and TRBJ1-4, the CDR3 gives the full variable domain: EAQVTQNPRYLITVTGKKLTVTCSQNMNHEYMSWYRQDPGLGLRQIYYSMNVEVTDKGDVPEGYKVSRKEKRNFPLILESPSPNQTSLYFCASMKRAGATNEKLFFGSGTQLSVL.

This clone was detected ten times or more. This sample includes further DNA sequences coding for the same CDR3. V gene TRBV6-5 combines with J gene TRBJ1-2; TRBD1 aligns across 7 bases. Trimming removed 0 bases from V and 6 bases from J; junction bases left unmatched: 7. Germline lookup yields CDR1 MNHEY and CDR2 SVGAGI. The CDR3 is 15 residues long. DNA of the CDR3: TGTGCCAGCAGTTACTCCCGGACAGGATGGGATGGCTACACCTTC. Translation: CASSYSRTGWDGYTF.

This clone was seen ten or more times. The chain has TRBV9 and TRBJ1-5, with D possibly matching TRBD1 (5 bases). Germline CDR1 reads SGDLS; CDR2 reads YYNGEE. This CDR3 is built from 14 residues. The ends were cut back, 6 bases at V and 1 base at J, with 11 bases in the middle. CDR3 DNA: TGTGCCAGCACCCCGGGGGACAGCAATCAGCCCCAGCATTTT. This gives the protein CASTPGDSNQPQHF.

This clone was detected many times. In nucleotides, the CDR3 is TGTGCCAGCAGCTCGATGACAGGGGGAAACACCGGGGAGCTGTTTTTT. It encodes CASSSMTGGNTGELFF. The chain has TRBV13 and TRBJ2-2, with 9 nucleotides matching TRBD1. The CDR3 is made up of 16 amino acids. Germline V gene sequence: CDR1 PRHDT, CDR2 FYEKMQ (reference sequence). V trimming: 4 bases; J trimming: 2 bases; junction bases outside the gene matches: 5.

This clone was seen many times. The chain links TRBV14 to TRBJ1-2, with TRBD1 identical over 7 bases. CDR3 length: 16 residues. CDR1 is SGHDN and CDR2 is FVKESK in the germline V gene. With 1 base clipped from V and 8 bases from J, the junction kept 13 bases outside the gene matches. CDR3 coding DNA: TGTGCCAGCAGCCAAGCGGTCGGGGTACAGGGGTACGGCTACACCTTC. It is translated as CASSQAVGVQGYGYTF.